The sequence of this TCR beta chain was determined in a study of blood T cell repertoires in COVID-19. Study background: Acute-phase and convalescent COVID-19 samples originated in the United States, Italy and Spain. PBMCs, B-cell-depleted T cells, or T cells provided the cDNA or gDNA that made up the material.

In the source study's methods: Reference gene primer amplification yielded estimated nucleated cell counts. Profiling relied on immunoSEQ multiplex PCR, and the TCRdb table lists in-frame clones only, not all of them. V and J calls plus clone size are reproduced from that table; the DNA served to infer D and trimming. The sample yields around 700,000 clones, approximately 90% seen once. Germline V gene sequence: CDR1 SNHLY, CDR2 FYNNEI. CDR3 length: 15 amino acids. With 10 bases removed from V and 6 bases from J, the gap between germline ends came to 24 bases. This TCR came from a woman between 18 and 29 years old with acute or convalescent COVID-19. The sample consisted of peripheral blood. V gene TRBV2 combines with J gene TRBJ1-1, with D possibly matching TRBD1 (5 bases). The CDR3, as DNA: TGTGCCATCCGACAAGTCCAGGGCCCCAGGGCTGAAGCTTTCTTT. Protein: CAIRQVQGPRAEAFF.